The subject of this entry is one T cell receptor beta chain. The DNA ends 3 residues before the CDR3 does, and the rest of the CDR3 is filled in from the germline J gene. This record belongs to a study of T cells in women clearing cervical HPV infection. At the level of the study: Blood came at first lesion visit for cases, post-clearance for controls.

The protocol was immunoSEQ multiplex PCR, while the TCRdb copy is restricted to in-frame clones and leaves out a portion. In total, the table holds more than 20,000 clones. Germline V gives CDR1 SGHRS, CDR2 YFSETQ. CDR3 size: 14 residues. Specimen: blood buffy coat. The chain links TRBV5-1 to TRBJ2-2; 8 bases are a match to TRBD1. This clonotype was sampled from a woman between 18 and 70 years old with a cervical HPV16 infection that either progressed to CIN3+ or cleared (not recorded which). The CDR3 DNA, read in part, is TGCGCCAGCAGACATAACGACAGGGGTGAAAAG. Its protein is CASRHNDRGEK. The full-length CDR3 reads as CASRHNDRGEKLFF.